This T cell receptor beta chain was sequenced during a study of blood T cell repertoires in COVID-19. This clone was seen a few times. Compared with germline, one end of the junction differs, possibly owing to a read error. Germline V gives CDR1 SGHDT, CDR2 YYEEEE. The CDR3 has 12 amino acids. In the original workflow: How many nucleated cells were present was estimated from reference gene primer amplification. Here immunoSEQ multiplex PCR was the method, and the copy in TCRdb shows in-frame clones only, minus some. For V, J and clone size, that table is used; D and trimming come from the DNA. Here the sample spans under 450,000 clones, roughly nine tenths being singletons.

The chain is built from TRBV5-6 and TRBJ2-1; 9 bases line up with TRBD2. The source of this sequence is a woman in her thirties who had recovered from COVID-19. What was sequenced was PBMCs or T cells enriched from blood (not recorded which). The CDR3 coding sequence is TGTGCCAGCAGCTTACGCGGGACTAGCTCTCTCTTC. Residues: CASSLRGTSSLF.